These 25 T cell receptor beta chains were sequenced from one sample in a study of OX40 agonist ivuxolimab in advanced cancers. Produced via immunoSEQ multiplex PCR; TCRdb's table is partial and in-frame only. Here the sample spans about 100,000 clones, 84% being singletons. The sequencing here drew on CD4+ or CD8+ T cells sorted from blood, taken in a trial of the OX40 agonist ivuxolimab. The receptors were sampled from an adult with an advanced solid tumor such as melanoma, head and neck, liver or kidney cancer.

The chain has TRBV6-5 and TRBJ1-5, with 10 bases aligning to TRBD1. CDR1 and CDR2 from the germline V gene are MNHEY and SVGAGI. With V trimmed by 2 bases and J by 5 bases, 0 bases remained unmatched. This CDR3 has 14 amino acids. CDR3 in amino acids: CASSYGTGDQPQHF. CDR3 in DNA: TGTGCCAGCAGTTACGGGACAGGGGATCAGCCCCAGCATTTT.

The chain has TRBV9 and TRBJ2-3; no clear D. The germline gives CDR1 SGDLS, CDR2 YYNGEE. This CDR3 spans 12 amino acids. With 2 bases removed from V and 4 bases from J, the gap between germline ends came to 5 bases. The DNA for the CDR3 is TGTGCCAGCAGCGTCCCGTCAGATACGCAGTATTTT. This sequence encodes CASSVPSDTQYF.

V and J are TRBV7-8 and TRBJ1-3, with D possibly being TRBD1 (5 bases). V shed 10 bases and J shed 3 bases, with 22 bases lying between them. The CDR3 is 16 amino acids. Germline V gene sequence: CDR1 SGHVS, CDR2 FQNEAQ. CDR3 protein: CATKGPGVYGGNTIYF. CDR3 bases: TGTGCCACCAAGGGACCGGGGGTGTATGGTGGAAACACCATATATTTT.

V and J are TRBV7-8 and TRBJ2-2; tentative D call: TRBD2 (6 bases). Between the trimmed V and J ends, which lost 9 bases and 4 bases, there was a span of 12 bases. This CDR3 has 13 residues. The germline gives CDR1 SGHVS, CDR2 FQNEAQ. DNA for the CDR3: TGTGCCAGTGCCGGGACTCCCACCGGGGAGCTGTTTTTT. Translated: CASAGTPTGELFF.

The V gene is TRBV7-9, the J gene TRBJ1-6, with a tentative D call TRBD1 (5 bases). V was shortened by 6 bases and J by 0 bases, with 15 bases between the two germline ends. Germline CDR1 is SEHNR and CDR2 is FQNEAQ (reference sequence). The CDR3 is 17 residues long. This CDR3 is CASSSSIGVSYNSPLHF. DNA for the CDR3: TGTGCCAGCAGTTCCAGCATAGGGGTCTCCTATAATTCACCCCTCCACTTT.

This clone was detected only once. The chain uses TRBV9 and TRBJ2-5; no definite D call. The J call may be faulty, since TRBJ2-7 better matches the DNA end. In germline, CDR1 is SGDLS, CDR2 YYNGEE. This CDR3 region has 16 residues. CDR3 in DNA: TGTGCCAGCAGCGTAGCCAGTATGGGGTGGTCCTACGAGCAGTACTTC. As protein: CASSVASMGWSYEQYF.

The rearrangement uses TRBV6-6 and TRBJ1-6; maybe TRBD1 (5 bases). The CDR3 has 15 residues. CDR1 MNHNY and CDR2 SVGAGI come from the germline V gene (reference sequence). Trimming cost V 2 bases and J 6 bases, with 11 bases left between them. The CDR3 nucleotides read TGTGCCAGCAGTTACCTCGGGACGGCTAATTCACCCCTCCACTTT. Translating it yields CASSYLGTANSPLHF.

This chain uses TRBV7-2 with TRBJ2-1; 7 positions agree with TRBD1. With V trimmed by 6 bases and J by 6 bases, 11 bases remained unmatched. CDR3 size: 15 residues. Germline CDR1 is SGHTA and CDR2 is FQGNSA. This chain's CDR3 is CASRPDRESVNEQFF. CDR3 DNA sequence: TGTGCCAGCAGACCCGACAGGGAATCGGTCAATGAGCAGTTCTTC.

The J gene is TRBJ2-3, the V gene TRBV6-4; 8 bases fit TRBD2. Trimming at V came to 3 bases and at J to 6 bases, leaving 2 bases not matched to a gene. The CDR3 runs 13 residues. Germline CDR1 reads MRHNA; CDR2 reads SNTAGT. Here the CDR3 reads CASSERGGDTQYF. The DNA for the CDR3 is TGTGCCAGCAGTGAACGGGGGGGGGATACGCAGTATTTT.

The chain joins TRBV11-2 to TRBJ1-1; D possibly corresponds to TRBD1 (5 bases). This CDR3 has 13 residues. With 6 bases removed from V and 4 bases from J, the gap between germline ends came to 12 bases. Germline-derived CDR1 and CDR2 are SGHAT and FQNNGV. This CDR3 reads CASRRMGVTEAFF. The CDR3 coding sequence is TGTGCCAGCAGACGAATGGGGGTCACTGAAGCTTTCTTT.

This clone has more than one count but fewer than ten. The rearrangement links TRBV7-2 to TRBJ2-3; 10 bases agree with TRBD2. Germline V lookup: CDR1 SGHTA, CDR2 FQGNSA. The trim removed 8 bases at V and 7 bases at J, leaving 9 bases unmatched. CDR3 length: 14 amino acids. The CDR3 reads CASLAGGPMNTQYF. The CDR3 DNA is TGTGCCAGCTTAGCGGGGGGCCCCATGAATACGCAGTATTTT.

The chain combines TRBV7-2 with TRBJ1-1; unclear D gene. V lost 3 bases, J lost 3 bases, and 11 bases lay in between. The CDR3 runs 14 residues. Germline V gives CDR1 SGHTA, CDR2 FQGNSA. In DNA, the CDR3 is TGTGCCAGCAGCTTGCGTGTGGTGGACACTGAAGCTTTCTTT. It specifies CASSLRVVDTEAFF.

The gene calls are TRBV19 and TRBJ2-7; TRBD2 might be the D (5 bases). The V end was cut by 2 bases, the J end by 2 bases, with 7 bases between. Per germline, CDR1 LNHDA and CDR2 SQIVND (reference sequence). This CDR3 is 13 amino acids long. The chain's CDR3 is CASSITGTYEQYF. In DNA, the CDR3 is TGTGCCAGTAGTATAACGGGAACCTACGAGCAGTACTTC.

The V gene is TRBV14, the J gene TRBJ2-3, with a tentative D call TRBD2 (6 bases). Per the germline V gene, CDR1 is SGHDN and CDR2 is FVKESK. The CDR3 covers 14 residues. V lost 4 bases, J lost 3 bases, and 11 bases lay in between. This chain's CDR3 is CASSRTAGTDTQYF. The CDR3 nucleotides are TGTGCCAGCAGCCGCACGGCGGGGACAGATACGCAGTATTTT.

The V and J genes are TRBV13 and TRBJ1-2; D is uncertain. Between the trimmed V and J ends, which lost 5 bases and 2 bases, there was a span of 12 bases. The CDR3 is made up of 14 amino acids. From germline, CDR1 is PRHDT and CDR2 FYEKMQ (reference sequence). CDR3 amino acids: CASSQVGSNYGYTF. CDR3 in DNA: TGTGCCAGCAGCCAAGTAGGGTCAAACTATGGCTACACCTTC.

The genes are TRBV2 and TRBJ1-3; D is ambiguous. The CDR3 length is 14 residues. The germline gives CDR1 SNHLY, CDR2 FYNNEI. The V end was cut by 7 bases, the J end by 1 base, with 11 bases between. The CDR3 region has the DNA TGTGCCAGCATGTTTACGACTTCTGGAAACACCATATATTTT. It translates to CASMFTTSGNTIYF.

The chain has TRBV6-6 and TRBJ2-5, with D uncertain. Trimming left V 6 bases short and J 5 bases short, with 10 bases between. The length of the CDR3 is 12 residues. Germline V gene data show CDR1 as MNHNY and CDR2 as SVGAGI (reference sequence). The CDR3 is CASRPTAETQYF. CDR3 in DNA: TGTGCCAGCAGGCCAACCGCGGAGACCCAGTACTTC.

There are a few counts of this clone. The CDR3 nucleotides read TGTGCCAGCAGCGTGGGGCTAGCGGTCCTACCTTACAATGAGCAGTTCTTC. Encoded protein: CASSVGLAVLPYNEQFF. The chain has TRBV9 and TRBJ2-1; 7 nucleotides match TRBD2. V shed 2 bases and J 4 bases; nucleotides not matched to a gene: 12. The CDR3 runs 17 residues. The germline gives CDR1 SGDLS, CDR2 YYNGEE.

The gene calls are TRBV6-5 and TRBJ1-2; 7 positions match TRBD1. J gave up 3 bases and V 5 bases, and 6 bases lay outside the gene matches. The CDR3 spans 14 residues. The germline V gene has CDR1 MNHEY and CDR2 SVGAGI. The CDR3 loop reads CASSPGTAYYGYTF. DNA for the CDR3: TGTGCCAGCAGTCCTGGGACAGCTTACTATGGCTACACCTTC.

The CDR3 DNA reads TGCGCCAGCAGCCAAGATGAGGGGGCCTACGAGCAGTACTTC. Encoded protein: CASSQDEGAYEQYF. V usage is TRBV4-1 and J usage is TRBJ2-7; maybe TRBD1 (6 bases). Germline V gene data show CDR1 as MGHRA and CDR2 as YSYEKL. This CDR3 comprises 14 residues. Trimming pared 0 bases from V and 2 bases from J, leaving 8 bases between.

The chain couples TRBV6-1 to TRBJ2-1; 9 nucleotides line up with TRBD2. The germline CDR1 and CDR2 sequences are MNHNS and SASEGT. Trimming cost V 1 base and J 9 bases; bases outside gene matches: 4. CDR3 size: 14 residues. CDR3 sequence reads: CASSEGLAGLEQFF. The CDR3 DNA reads as TGTGCCAGCAGTGAAGGGCTAGCGGGACTTGAGCAGTTCTTC.

A single count supports this clone. The CDR3 loop is CASSPIPFGSEGNTIYF. The DNA of the CDR3 is TGTGCCAGCAGCCCCATACCCTTTGGATCCGAGGGGAACACCATATATTTT. The chain joins TRBV4-2 to TRBJ1-3; weak D call: TRBD1 (5 bases). There are 17 residues in the CDR3. Germline V CDR1 and CDR2: LGHNA, YNFKEQ. V gave up 4 bases and J gave up 7 bases, with 23 bases separating them.

This chain links TRBV27 with TRBJ2-5; no clear D. TRBJ2-7 matches the DNA end more closely, so the J call is doubtful. CDR1 and CDR2 from the germline V gene are MNHEY and SMNVEV (reference sequence). The CDR3 covers 14 residues. CDR3 sequence: CASSLAVASYEQYF. CDR3 nucleotide sequence: TGTGCCAGCAGTTTGGCCGTAGCCTCCTACGAGCAGTACTTC.

This sequence joins TRBV7-9 and TRBJ2-7, with 8 bases fitting TRBD1. J was trimmed by 0 bases and V by 5 bases; bases with no gene match: 6. From germline, CDR1 is SEHNR and CDR2 FQNEAQ (reference sequence). This CDR3 contains 15 residues. The CDR3: CASSLQGAGSYEQYF. CDR3 nucleotide sequence: TGTGCCAGCAGCCTCCAGGGGGCGGGCTCCTACGAGCAGTACTTC.

V usage is TRBV4-1 and J usage is TRBJ2-7, with 7 bases matching TRBD1. The CDR3 length is 15 residues. V shed 4 bases and J 2 bases; nucleotides not matched to a gene: 8. Germline V gives CDR1 MGHRA, CDR2 YSYEKL. The CDR3 nucleotides are TGCGCCAGCAGCCCACAGGGGACCCCTCCCTACGAGCAGTACTTC. Encoded protein: CASSPQGTPPYEQYF.